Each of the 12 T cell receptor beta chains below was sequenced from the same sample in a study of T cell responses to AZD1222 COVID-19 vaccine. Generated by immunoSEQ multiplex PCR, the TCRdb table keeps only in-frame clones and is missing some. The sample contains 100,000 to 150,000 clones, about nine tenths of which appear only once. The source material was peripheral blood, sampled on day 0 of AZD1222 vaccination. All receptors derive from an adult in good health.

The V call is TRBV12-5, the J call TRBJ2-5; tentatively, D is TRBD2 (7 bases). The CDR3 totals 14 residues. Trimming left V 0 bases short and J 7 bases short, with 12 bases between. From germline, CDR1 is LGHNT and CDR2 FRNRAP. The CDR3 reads CASGLVGGAGTQYF. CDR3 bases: TGTGCTAGTGGTTTGGTGGGGGGGGCAGGGACCCAGTACTTC.

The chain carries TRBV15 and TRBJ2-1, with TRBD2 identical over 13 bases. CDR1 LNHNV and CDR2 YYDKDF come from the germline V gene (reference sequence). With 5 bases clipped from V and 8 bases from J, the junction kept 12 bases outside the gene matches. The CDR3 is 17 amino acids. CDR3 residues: CATSGGGLAGFWDEQFF. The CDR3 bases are TGTGCCACCAGCGGGGGGGGACTAGCGGGGTTTTGGGATGAGCAGTTCTTC.

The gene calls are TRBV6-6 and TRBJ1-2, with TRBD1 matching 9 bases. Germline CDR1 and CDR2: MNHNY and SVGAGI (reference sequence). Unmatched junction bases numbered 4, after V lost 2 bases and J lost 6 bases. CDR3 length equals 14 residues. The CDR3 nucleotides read TGTGCCAGCAGTTACGAGACAGGGGGGAATGGCTACACCTTC. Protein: CASSYETGGNGYTF.

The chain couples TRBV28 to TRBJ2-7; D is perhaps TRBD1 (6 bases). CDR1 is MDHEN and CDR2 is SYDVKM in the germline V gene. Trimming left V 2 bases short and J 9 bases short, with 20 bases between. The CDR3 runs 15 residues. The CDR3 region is CASSLSQGPLGGQYF. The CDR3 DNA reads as TGTGCCAGCAGTTTAAGTCAGGGGCCTCTGGGCGGGCAGTACTTC.

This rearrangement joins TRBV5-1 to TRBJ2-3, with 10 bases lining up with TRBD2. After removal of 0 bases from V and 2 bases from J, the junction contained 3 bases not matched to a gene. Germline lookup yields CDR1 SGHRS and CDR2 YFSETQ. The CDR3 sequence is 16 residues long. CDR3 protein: CASSLDSGGPTDTQYF. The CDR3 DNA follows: TGCGCCAGCAGCTTGGATAGCGGGGGGCCCACAGATACGCAGTATTTT. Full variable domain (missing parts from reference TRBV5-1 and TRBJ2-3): KAGVTQTPRYLIKTRGQQVTLSCSPISGHRSVSWYQQTPGQGLQFLFEYFSETQRNKGNFPGRFSGRQFSNSRSEMNVSTLELGDSALYLCASSLDSGGPTDTQYFGPGTRLTVL.

DNA of the CDR3: TGTGCCATCAGTGAGTCGGTCCCCAATGAGCAGTTCTTC. Its protein product is CAISESVPNEQFF. The gene calls are TRBV10-3 and TRBJ2-1; D is undetermined. Per germline, CDR1 ENHRY and CDR2 SYGVKD. Trimming shortened V by 0 bases and J by 6 bases, and 6 bases separated the two germline ends. This CDR3 is 13 amino acids long.

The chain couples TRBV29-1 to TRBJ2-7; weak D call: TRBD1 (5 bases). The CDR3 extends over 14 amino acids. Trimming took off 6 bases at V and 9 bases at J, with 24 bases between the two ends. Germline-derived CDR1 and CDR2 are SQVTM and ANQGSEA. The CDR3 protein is CSVQSTAPSTVQYF. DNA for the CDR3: TGCAGCGTACAATCGACAGCCCCCTCTACGGTGCAGTACTTC.

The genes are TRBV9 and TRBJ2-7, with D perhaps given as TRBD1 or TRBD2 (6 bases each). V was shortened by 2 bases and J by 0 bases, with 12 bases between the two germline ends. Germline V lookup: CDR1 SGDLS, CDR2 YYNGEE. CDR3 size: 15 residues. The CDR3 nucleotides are TGTGCCAGCAGCGTTATGGGGGGCGCCTCCTACGAGCAGTACTTC. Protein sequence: CASSVMGGASYEQYF.

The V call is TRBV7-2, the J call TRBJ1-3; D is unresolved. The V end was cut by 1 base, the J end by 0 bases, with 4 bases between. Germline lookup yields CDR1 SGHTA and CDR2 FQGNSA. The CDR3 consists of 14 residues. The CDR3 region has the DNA TGTGCCAGCAGCTTAGGTAGCTCTGGAAACACCATATATTTT. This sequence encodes CASSLGSSGNTIYF.

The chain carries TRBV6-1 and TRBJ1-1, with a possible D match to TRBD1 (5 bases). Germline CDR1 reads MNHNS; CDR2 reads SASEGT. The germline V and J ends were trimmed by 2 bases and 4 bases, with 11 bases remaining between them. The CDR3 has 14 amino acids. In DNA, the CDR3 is TGTGCCAGCAGTGAAAGGGGAAGGCTCACTGAAGCTTTCTTT. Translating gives CASSERGRLTEAFF.

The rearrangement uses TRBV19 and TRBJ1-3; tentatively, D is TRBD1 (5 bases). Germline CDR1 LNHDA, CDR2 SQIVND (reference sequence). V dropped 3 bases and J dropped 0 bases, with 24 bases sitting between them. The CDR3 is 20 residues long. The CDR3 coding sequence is TGTGCCAGTAGTATCCCCCAGGGCCGCATCGAGGAAGGCTCTGGAAACACCATATATTTT. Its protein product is CASSIPQGRIEEGSGNTIYF. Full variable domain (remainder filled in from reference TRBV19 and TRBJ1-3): DGGITQSPKYLFRKEGQNVTLSCEQNLNHDAMYWYRQDPGQGLRLIYYSQIVNDFQKGDIAEGYSVSREKKESFPLTVTSAQKNPTAFYLCASSIPQGRIEEGSGNTIYFGEGSWLTVV.

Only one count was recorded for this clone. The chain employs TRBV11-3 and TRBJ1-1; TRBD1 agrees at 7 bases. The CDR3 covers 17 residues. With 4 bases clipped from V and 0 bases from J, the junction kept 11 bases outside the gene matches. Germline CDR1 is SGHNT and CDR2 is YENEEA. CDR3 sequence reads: CASSSAPTGLMNTEAFF. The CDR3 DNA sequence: TGTGCCAGCAGCTCGGCCCCGACAGGGCTGATGAACACTGAAGCTTTCTTT.